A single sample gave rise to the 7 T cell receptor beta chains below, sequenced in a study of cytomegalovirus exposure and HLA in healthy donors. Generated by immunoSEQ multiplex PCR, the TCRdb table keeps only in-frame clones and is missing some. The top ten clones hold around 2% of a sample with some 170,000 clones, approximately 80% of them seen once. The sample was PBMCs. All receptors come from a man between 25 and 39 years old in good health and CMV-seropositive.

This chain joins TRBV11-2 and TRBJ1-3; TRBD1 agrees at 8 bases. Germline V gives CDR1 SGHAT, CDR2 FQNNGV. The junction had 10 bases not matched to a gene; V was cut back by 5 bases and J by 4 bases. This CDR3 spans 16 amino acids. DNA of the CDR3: TGTGCCAGCAGCCACGACAGGGGTGCGGGGGGAAACACCATATATTTT. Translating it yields CASSHDRGAGGNTIYF.

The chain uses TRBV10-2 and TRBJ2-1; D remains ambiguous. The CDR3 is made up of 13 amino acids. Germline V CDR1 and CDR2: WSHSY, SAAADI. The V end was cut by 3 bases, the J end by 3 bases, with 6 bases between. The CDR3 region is CASSDFHYNEQFF. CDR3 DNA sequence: TGCGCCAGCAGTGATTTCCACTACAATGAGCAGTTCTTC.

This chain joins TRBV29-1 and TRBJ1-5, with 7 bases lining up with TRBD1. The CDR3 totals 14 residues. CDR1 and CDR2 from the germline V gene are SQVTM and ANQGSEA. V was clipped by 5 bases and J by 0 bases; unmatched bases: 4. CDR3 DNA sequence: TGCAGCGTTTCCGGGACAGATAGCAATCAGCCCCAGCATTTT. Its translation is CSVSGTDSNQPQHF. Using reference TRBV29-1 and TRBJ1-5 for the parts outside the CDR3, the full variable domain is SAVISQKPSRDICQRGTSLTIQCQVDSQVTMMFWYRQQPGQSLTLIATANQGSEATYESGFVIDKFPISRPNLTFSTLTVSNMSPEDSSIYLCSVSGTDSNQPQHFGDGTRLSIL.

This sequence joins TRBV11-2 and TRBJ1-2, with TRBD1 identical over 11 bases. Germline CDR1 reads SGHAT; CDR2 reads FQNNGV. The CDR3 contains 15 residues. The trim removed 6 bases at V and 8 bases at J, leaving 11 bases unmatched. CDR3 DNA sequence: TGTGCCAGCAGTTCAGCAAGGGACAGGGGGAACGGCTACACCTTC. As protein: CASSSARDRGNGYTF.

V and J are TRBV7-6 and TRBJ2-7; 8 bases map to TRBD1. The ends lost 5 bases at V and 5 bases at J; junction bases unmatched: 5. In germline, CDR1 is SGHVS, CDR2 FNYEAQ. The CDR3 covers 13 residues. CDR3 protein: CASSPTDRDEQYF. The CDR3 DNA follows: TGTGCCAGCAGCCCGACGGACAGGGACGAGCAGTACTTC. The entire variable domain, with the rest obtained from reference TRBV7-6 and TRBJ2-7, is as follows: GAGVSQSPRYKVTKRGQDVALRCDPISGHVSLYWYRQALGQGPEFLTYFNYEAQQDKSGLPNDRFSAERPEGSISTLTIQRTEQRDSAMYRCASSPTDRDEQYFGPGTRLTVT.

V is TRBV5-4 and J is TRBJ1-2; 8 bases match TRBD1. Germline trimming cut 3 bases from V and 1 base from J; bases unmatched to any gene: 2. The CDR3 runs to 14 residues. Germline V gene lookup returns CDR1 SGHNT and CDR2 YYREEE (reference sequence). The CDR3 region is CASSSGQGNYGYTF. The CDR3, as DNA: TGTGCCAGCAGCTCAGGACAGGGTAACTATGGCTACACCTTC.

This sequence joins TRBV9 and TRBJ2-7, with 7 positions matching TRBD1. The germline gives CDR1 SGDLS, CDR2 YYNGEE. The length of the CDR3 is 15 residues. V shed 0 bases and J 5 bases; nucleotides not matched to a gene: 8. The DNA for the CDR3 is TGTGCCAGCAGCGTAGCCCGGGACAGCCCCCACGAGCAGTACTTC. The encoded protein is CASSVARDSPHEQYF.